These 19 T cell receptor beta chains were sequenced from one sample in a study of Ad26.COV2.S vaccination and SARS-CoV-2 variants. Data came from immunoSEQ multiplex PCR; TCRdb stores just in-frame clones and leaves some out. Of 300,000 to 350,000 clones in the sample, around 90% were seen once. Treatment of the sample: roughly 20 received Ad26.COV2.S at low or high dose, single or two shots; 5 received placebo; per-sample allocation not given. Repertoires come from day 63 after the first vaccine or placebo injection. Sequenced material: peripheral blood, taken in a trial of Ad26.COV2.S vaccine versus placebo. These receptors were taken from a person between 18 and 65 years old who received the Ad26.COV2.S COVID-19 vaccine or a placebo.

This chain links TRBV4-3 with TRBJ2-1; D gene ambiguous. V lost 0 bases and J 5 bases, leaving 5 bases between the germline ends. From germline, CDR1 is LGHNA and CDR2 YSLEER. The CDR3 is 13 residues long. The CDR3 coding sequence is TGCGCCAGCAGCCAAGAACGAAACAATGAGCAGTTCTTC. It specifies CASSQERNNEQFF.

This sequence joins TRBV7-2 and TRBJ2-7; D is unresolved. CDR3 length equals 13 residues. Trimming removed 1 base from V and 3 bases from J, with 7 bases in between. Germline loops: CDR1 SGHTA, CDR2 FQGNSA. The CDR3 here is CASSLVGNYEQYF. The CDR3 coding sequence is TGTGCCAGCAGCTTAGTGGGTAACTACGAGCAGTACTTC.

This clone appeared a single time. The chain couples TRBV29-1 to TRBJ2-1, with 7 positions matching TRBD2. There are 13 residues in the CDR3. J lost 9 bases, V lost 6 bases, and 11 bases had no gene match. Looked up from germline, CDR1 is SQVTM and CDR2 is ANQGSEA. In DNA, the CDR3 is TGCAGCGTCCTAGCGGATCGAGTCTCTGAGCAGTTCTTC. It specifies CSVLADRVSEQFF.

V gene TRBV19 combines with J gene TRBJ1-5; D is unresolved. The CDR3 has 13 amino acids. In germline, CDR1 is LNHDA, CDR2 SQIVND (reference sequence). The ends were cut back, 6 bases at V and 4 bases at J, with 10 bases in the middle. The chain's CDR3 is CASSRMGNQPQHF. The DNA for the CDR3 is TGTGCCAGTAGCCGTATGGGTAATCAGCCCCAGCATTTT.

The J gene is TRBJ2-1, the V gene TRBV6-2 or TRBV6-3; 9 positions match TRBD2. V gave up 4 bases and J gave up 1 base; unmatched junction bases: 14. Per the germline V gene, CDR1 is MNHEY and CDR2 is SVGEGT. The CDR3 is 19 amino acids. The CDR3 DNA reads as TGTGCCAGCAGTTCAGCCCGGTTGGGACTAGCAGATTCCTACAATGAGCAGTTCTTC. This encodes CASSSARLGLADSYNEQFF.

The chain uses TRBV28 and TRBJ2-1; D might be TRBD1 (6 bases). This CDR3 is built from 13 residues. V dropped 2 bases and J dropped 5 bases, with 7 bases sitting between them. The germline gives CDR1 MDHEN, CDR2 SYDVKM. CDR3: CASSLGGHNEQFF. DNA of the CDR3: TGTGCCAGCAGTTTAGGGGGCCACAATGAGCAGTTCTTC.

The CDR3 sequence is CASSPAPGAQYF. The CDR3 nucleotides read TGCGCCAGCAGCCCGGCCCCCGGGGCCCAGTACTTC. The chain couples TRBV4-1 to TRBJ2-5, with D perhaps TRBD2 (5 bases). Germline lookup yields CDR1 MGHRA and CDR2 YSYEKL. V was cut by 4 bases and J by 9 bases, with 12 bases left in between. The CDR3 is 12 amino acids.

The rearrangement uses TRBV19 and TRBJ2-2; 11 bases align to TRBD1. The CDR3 totals 16 residues. Germline assignment: CDR1 LNHDA and CDR2 SQIVND (reference sequence). V was pared by 5 bases and J by 7 bases, with 9 bases of the junction left unmatched. Here the CDR3 reads CASSPLDRGQNGELFF. DNA of the CDR3: TGTGCCAGTAGTCCCCTGGACAGGGGGCAAAACGGGGAGCTGTTTTTT.

The V call is TRBV28, the J call TRBJ1-1, with D uncertain. The CDR3 runs 14 residues. With 2 bases removed from V and 4 bases from J, the gap between germline ends came to 11 bases. Germline V CDR1 and CDR2: MDHEN, SYDVKM. The DNA for the CDR3 is TGTGCCAGCAGTTTACCGGGAAGCTTCACTGAAGCTTTCTTT. This codes for CASSLPGSFTEAFF.

V gene TRBV5-5 combines with J gene TRBJ1-5, with 8 bases lining up with TRBD1. Germline V gene sequence: CDR1 SGHKS, CDR2 YYEKEE (reference sequence). The CDR3 has 15 amino acids. V trimming: 3 bases; J trimming: 6 bases; junction bases outside the gene matches: 8. CDR3 coding DNA: TGTGCCAGCAGCTCGGGACAGGTGAATGGTCAGCCCCAGCATTTT. Its protein is CASSSGQVNGQPQHF.

The V gene is TRBV18, the J gene TRBJ2-3; no definite D call. Trimming shortened V by 2 bases and J by 0 bases, and 9 bases separated the two germline ends. The CDR3 has 15 residues. Looked up from germline, CDR1 is KGHSH and CDR2 is LQKENI. The CDR3 sequence: CASSPARRSTDTQYF. Here the CDR3 DNA reads TGTGCCAGCTCACCAGCAAGGAGAAGCACAGATACGCAGTATTTT. The complete variable domain, with remaining parts taken from reference TRBV18 and TRBJ2-3, reads NAGVMQNPRHLVRRRGQEARLRCSPMKGHSHVYWYRQLPEEGLKFMVYLQKENIIDESGMPKERFSAEFPKEGPSILRIQQVVRGDSAAYFCASSPARRSTDTQYFGPGTRLTVL.

The chain employs TRBV12-3 or TRBV12-4 and TRBJ2-7; D is perhaps TRBD2 (6 bases). The CDR3 spans 11 residues. V shed 8 bases and J shed 3 bases, with 8 bases lying between them. This CDR3 reads CASGEDYEQYF. In nucleotides, the CDR3 is TGTGCCAGCGGGGAGGACTACGAGCAGTACTTC.

The chain employs TRBV28 and TRBJ2-1; 9 bases align to TRBD2. The junction had 13 bases not matched to a gene; V was cut back by 1 base and J by 6 bases. CDR1 MDHEN and CDR2 SYDVKM come from the germline V gene. The CDR3 extends over 18 amino acids. Here the CDR3 reads CASSLLGSPGLAGNEQFF. The CDR3 bases are TGTGCCAGCAGTTTATTGGGTAGTCCGGGACTAGCTGGCAATGAGCAGTTCTTC.

The chain uses TRBV11-3 and TRBJ2-7, with D uncertain. V lost 4 bases and J 0 bases, leaving 7 bases between the germline ends. There are 13 residues in the CDR3. Germline lookup yields CDR1 SGHNT and CDR2 YENEEA. The CDR3 DNA sequence: TGTGCCAGCAGCTCCCCTCGCTCCTACGAGCAGTACTTC. Its protein is CASSSPRSYEQYF.

J is TRBJ2-3 and V is TRBV5-1, with 9 bases matching TRBD2. The CDR3 is made up of 19 amino acids. Germline CDR1 reads SGHRS; CDR2 reads YFSETQ. Unmatched junction bases numbered 23, after V lost 2 bases and J lost 10 bases. The CDR3 nucleotides are TGCGCCAGCAGCTTCAAAGGGCTTAGCGGGGGCCCTCCACGACCTGCGCAGTATTTT. Its protein product is CASSFKGLSGGPPRPAQYF.

The rearrangement links TRBV2 to TRBJ2-7; D is unclear. CDR1 is SNHLY and CDR2 is FYNNEI in the germline V gene. The CDR3 runs to 18 residues. V lost 2 bases to trimming and J lost 0 bases, with 20 bases between them. CDR3 sequence: CASSELSLAASPSYEQYF. The DNA of the CDR3 is TGTGCCAGCAGTGAACTTTCGCTGGCGGCGAGTCCCTCCTACGAGCAGTACTTC.

This chain joins TRBV5-4 and TRBJ2-7; D ambiguous. The V gene's germline CDR1 is SGHNT and CDR2 YYREEE (reference sequence). This CDR3 region has 14 residues. Trimming cost V 4 bases and J 2 bases, with 13 bases left between them. CDR3 DNA sequence: TGTGCCAGCAGCATCCCCATCGACCCCTACGAGCAGTACTTC. It is translated as CASSIPIDPYEQYF.

The gene calls are TRBV4-1 and TRBJ1-1; TRBD1 aligns across 8 bases. The CDR3 runs 15 residues. Germline V gives CDR1 MGHRA, CDR2 YSYEKL. The ends lost 5 bases at V and 0 bases at J; junction bases unmatched: 5. The CDR3 sequence is CASSRTGFMNTEAFF. The DNA for the CDR3 is TGCGCCAGCAGCAGGACAGGGTTTATGAACACTGAAGCTTTCTTT.

V is TRBV5-4 and J is TRBJ2-2; D uncertain. There are 15 residues in the CDR3. Germline-derived CDR1 and CDR2 are SGHNT and YYREEE (reference sequence). V lost 3 bases to trimming and J lost 4 bases, with 13 bases between them. The CDR3 sequence is CASSYKTRATGELFF. The CDR3 nucleotides read TGTGCCAGCAGCTACAAGACCCGGGCCACCGGGGAGCTGTTTTTT.